A single sample gave rise to the 32 T cell receptor beta chains below, sequenced in a study of blood T cell repertoires in COVID-19. Assay used: immunoSEQ multiplex PCR; TCRdb lists only in-frame clones, some missing. Counted here are 300,000 or so clones, roughly 90% occurring once; the ten biggest clones make up 2.5% to 3.5%. Sequencing input: peripheral blood. All receptors derive from a woman aged 25-40 years with COVID-19, enrolled during active disease.

This clone has just a few counts. The genes are TRBV28 and TRBJ1-6, with no clear D. Trimming stripped 6 bases from V and 8 bases from J, with 8 bases between. The V gene's germline CDR1 is MDHEN and CDR2 SYDVKM. This CDR3 has 12 amino acids. CDR3 sequence: CASRRGDSPLHF. The CDR3 nucleotides read TGTGCCAGCAGACGGGGAGATTCACCCCTCCACTTT.

The chain links TRBV9 to TRBJ2-5; no firm D call. Germline CDR1 SGDLS, CDR2 YYNGEE. V lost 2 bases to trimming and J lost 5 bases, with 13 bases between them. The CDR3 loop spans 14 amino acids. The CDR3 nucleotides read TGTGCCAGCAGCGTCGACACAGCTTGGGAGACCCAGTACTTC. Translated: CASSVDTAWETQYF. Together with reference TRBV9 and TRBJ2-5, the CDR3 gives the full variable domain: DSGVTQTPKHLITATGQRVTLRCSPRSGDLSVYWYQQSLDQGLQFLIQYYNGEERAKGNILERFSAQQFPDLHSELNLSSLELGDSALYFCASSVDTAWETQYFGPGTRLLVL.

The chain uses TRBV11-3 and TRBJ2-1; 14 bases are a match to TRBD2. V trimming: 5 bases; J trimming: 8 bases; junction bases outside the gene matches: 11. Germline V gene data show CDR1 as SGHNT and CDR2 as YENEEA. The CDR3 loop spans 17 amino acids. The CDR3 coding sequence is TGTGCCAGCAGCAGGGGACTAGCGGGAGCGAAGAGGGATGAGCAGTTCTTC. Translation: CASSRGLAGAKRDEQFF.

V and J are TRBV7-2 and TRBJ1-2, with 7 positions matching TRBD1. The V and J ends lost 6 bases and 8 bases, in that order; junction bases with no gene match: 18. Germline CDR1 and CDR2: SGHTA and FQGNSA. This CDR3 has 16 residues. As DNA, the CDR3 is TGTGCCAGCAGGAACAGTGGGACAGCAGGGCTAATAGGCTACACCTTC. Translated: CASRNSGTAGLIGYTF. The full variable domain, its missing parts supplied by reference TRBV7-2 and TRBJ1-2, is GAGVSQSPSNKVTEKGKDVELRCDPISGHTALYWYRQSLGQGLEFLIYFQGNSAPDKSGLPSDRFSAERTGGSVSTLTIQRTQQEDSAVYLCASRNSGTAGLIGYTFGSGTRLTVV.

The chain couples TRBV5-4 to TRBJ2-2, with a possible D match to TRBD2 (6 bases). The CDR3 length is 15 residues. V lost 4 bases to trimming and J lost 1 base, with 11 bases between them. Germline V gives CDR1 SGHNT, CDR2 YYREEE (reference sequence). The CDR3 is CASSAGLRNTGELFF. DNA of the CDR3: TGTGCCAGCAGCGCGGGACTCAGGAACACCGGGGAGCTGTTTTTT. Combining the CDR3 with reference TRBV5-4 and TRBJ2-2 gives the whole variable domain ETGVTQSPTHLIKTRGQQVTLRCSSQSGHNTVSWYQQALGQGPQFIFQYYREEENGRGNFPPRFSGLQFPNYSSELNVNALELDDSALYLCASSAGLRNTGELFFGEGSRLTVL.

The chain couples TRBV27 to TRBJ2-6, with D possibly being TRBD1 (5 bases). The germline V gene has CDR1 MNHEY and CDR2 SMNVEV (reference sequence). The V gene lost 2 bases and the J gene lost 1 base, with 15 bases spanning the gap. The CDR3 has 18 residues. CDR3 in DNA: TGTGCCAGCAGTTTAGGGGCCAAATGGCGGTCTGGGGCCAACGTCCTGACTTTC. Translated: CASSLGAKWRSGANVLTF.

The J gene is TRBJ1-1, the V gene TRBV2; D is uncertain. The CDR3 is 13 amino acids. Trimming took off 5 bases at V and 0 bases at J, with 7 bases between the two ends. Germline loops: CDR1 SNHLY, CDR2 FYNNEI. The CDR3 DNA reads TGTGCCAGCAGTCTTGCGCTGAACACTGAAGCTTTCTTT. Protein: CASSLALNTEAFF.

This clone was seen once. The rearrangement uses TRBV5-1 and TRBJ2-5, with 8 bases that match TRBD2. CDR3 size: 14 residues. Germline V gives CDR1 SGHRS, CDR2 YFSETQ. After removal of 4 bases from V and 3 bases from J, the junction contained 5 bases not matched to a gene. In DNA, the CDR3 is TGCGCCAGCAGCCAGAATAGCGGGAAAGAGACCCAGTACTTC. Protein product: CASSQNSGKETQYF.

This chain links TRBV5-1 with TRBJ2-5; possible D gene TRBD2, 5 bases. This CDR3 contains 18 residues. The germline gives CDR1 SGHRS, CDR2 YFSETQ. The V gene lost 3 bases and the J gene lost 0 bases, with 21 bases spanning the gap. The CDR3 reads CASSSIPSGGLYQETQYF. CDR3 coding DNA: TGCGCCAGCAGCTCGATCCCCAGCGGAGGACTGTACCAAGAGACCCAGTACTTC.

This chain uses TRBV11-2 with TRBJ1-1; 9 bases line up with TRBD1. The CDR3 length is 11 residues. Unmatched junction bases numbered 4, after V lost 6 bases and J lost 11 bases. Per germline, CDR1 SGHAT and CDR2 FQNNGV. CDR3 in DNA: TGTGCCAGCAGACGGACAGGGGCCGCTTTCTTT. Translating it yields CASRRTGAAFF.

The rearrangement joins TRBV18 to TRBJ1-5, with TRBD1 as a possible D gene (6 bases). The CDR3 has 14 residues. V was shortened by 2 bases and J by 6 bases, with 11 bases between the two germline ends. The germline CDR1 and CDR2 sequences are KGHSH and LQKENI. The CDR3 sequence: CASSPGGASQPQHF. DNA of the CDR3: TGTGCCAGCTCACCAGGGGGGGCGAGTCAGCCCCAGCATTTT.

As DNA, the CDR3 is TGTGCCAGCAGCTTAGCGGAGAACTCCTACAATGAGCAGTTCTTC. This codes for CASSLAENSYNEQFF. The chain is built from TRBV13 and TRBJ2-1, with unresolved D. Germline V gene sequence: CDR1 PRHDT, CDR2 FYEKMQ (reference sequence). V lost 1 base, J lost 0 bases, and 7 bases lay in between. The CDR3 has 15 amino acids.

The chain has TRBV19 and TRBJ1-1, with D possibly being TRBD1 (6 bases). Trimming cost V 2 bases and J 0 bases, with 10 bases left between them. CDR1 is LNHDA and CDR2 is SQIVND in the germline V gene (reference sequence). CDR3 length: 15 residues. CDR3 region: CASSIYGTLNTEAFF. The CDR3 DNA follows: TGTGCCAGTAGTATATACGGGACACTGAACACTGAAGCTTTCTTT.

This chain uses TRBV15 with TRBJ2-1; 10 bases are shared with TRBD2. Germline CDR1 LNHNV, CDR2 YYDKDF (reference sequence). The CDR3 totals 17 residues. V gave up 0 bases and J gave up 6 bases; unmatched junction bases: 8. For the CDR3, the DNA is TGTGCCACCAGCAGAGATCTGGCTAGCGGGAGTATCAATGAGCAGTTCTTC. It encodes CATSRDLASGSINEQFF. The full variable domain, with the rest looked up from reference TRBV15 and TRBJ2-1, is DAMVIQNPRYQVTQFGKPVTLSCSQTLNHNVMYWYQQKSSQAPKLLFHYYDKDFNNEADTPDNFQSRRPNTSFCFLDIRSPGLGDTAMYLCATSRDLASGSINEQFFGPGTRLTVL.

The chain is built from TRBV7-8 and TRBJ1-4, with 8 bases matching TRBD1. Trimming cost V 5 bases and J 4 bases; bases outside gene matches: 15. Germline CDR1 and CDR2: SGHVS and FQNEAQ. The CDR3 spans 18 residues. CDR3 sequence (DNA): TGTGCCAGCAGCGACCGCAGGGGGCGCGGGTTAGGTAATGAAAAACTGTTTTTT. Amino acids: CASSDRRGRGLGNEKLFF. Variable domain in full (rest from reference TRBV7-8 and TRBJ1-4): GAGVSQSPRYKVAKRGQDVALRCDPISGHVSLFWYQQALGQGPEFLTYFQNEAQLDKSGLPSDRFFAERPEGSVSTLKIQRTQQEDSAVYLCASSDRRGRGLGNEKLFFGSGTQLSVL.

CDR3 nucleotide sequence: TGTGCCAGCAGTCCCAGGACTAGCGGGAGAGCGGAGCTGTTTTTT. This gives the protein CASSPRTSGRAELFF. This chain links TRBV28 with TRBJ2-2; 13 nucleotides match TRBD2. The V and J ends lost 5 bases and 10 bases, in that order; junction bases with no gene match: 7. The CDR3 consists of 15 residues. The germline CDR1 and CDR2 sequences are MDHEN and SYDVKM.

The gene calls are TRBV29-1 and TRBJ1-4; possibly TRBD1 for D (5 bases). CDR1 and CDR2 (germline): SQVTM, ANQGSEA. V was clipped by 7 bases and J by 5 bases, with 26 bases between them. The CDR3 sequence is 17 residues long. CDR3 sequence reads: CSAGNRGGVGENEKLFF. CDR3 DNA sequence: TGCAGCGCTGGAAATAGGGGAGGGGTAGGAGAAAATGAAAAACTGTTTTTT.

This clone turned up a few times. V and J are TRBV10-1 and TRBJ2-3; D may be TRBD2 (6 bases). The germline V gene has CDR1 WNHNN and CDR2 SYGVQD (reference sequence). V shed 8 bases and J shed 8 bases, with 11 bases lying between them. CDR3 length: 11 amino acids. CDR3 sequence: CASGTSSTQYF. The CDR3 nucleotides are TGCGCCAGCGGGACTTCGTCTACGCAGTATTTT.

This chain links TRBV25-1 with TRBJ1-2; the match to TRBD1 covers 7 bases. The CDR3 covers 15 residues. The ends lost 3 bases at V and 11 bases at J; junction bases unmatched: 15. Germline V gives CDR1 MGHDK, CDR2 SYGVNS. For the CDR3, the DNA is TGTGCCAGCAGTGACTCGAGGGGGCGCAGTCACGTTTACACCTTC. It yields the protein CASSDSRGRSHVYTF.

This clone appeared once. The genes are TRBV19 and TRBJ2-5; possible D gene TRBD2, 6 bases. Germline assignment: CDR1 LNHDA and CDR2 SQIVND (reference sequence). V was pared by 5 bases and J by 5 bases, with 12 bases between. This CDR3 has 13 amino acids. CDR3 region: CASSGHGSETQYF. In nucleotides, the CDR3 is TGTGCCAGTAGTGGCCACGGGAGCGAGACCCAGTACTTC.

The chain couples TRBV5-4 to TRBJ2-7, with no clear D. The CDR3 is made up of 13 amino acids. Germline V gene data show CDR1 as SGHNT and CDR2 as YYREEE (reference sequence). V shed 1 base and J shed 10 bases, with 15 bases lying between them. The CDR3 coding sequence is TGTGCCAGCAGCTTGTGGCCGGCCGAGGAACAGTACTTC. Translated, it gives CASSLWPAEEQYF.

The chain has TRBV11-3 and TRBJ1-1; possibly TRBD1 for D (5 bases). V gave up 5 bases and J gave up 4 bases, with 11 bases separating them. CDR3 length: 13 amino acids. Germline CDR1 is SGHNT and CDR2 is YENEEA. The CDR3 nucleotides read TGTGCCAGCAGCCCGGGGAGGGGCACTGAAGCTTTCTTT. Translating gives CASSPGRGTEAFF. Supplemented by reference TRBV11-3 and TRBJ1-1, the full variable domain reads EAGVVQSPRYKIIEKKQPVAFWCNPISGHNTLYWYLQNLGQGPELLIRYENEEAVDDSQLPKDRFSAERLKGVDSTLKIQPAELGDSAVYLCASSPGRGTEAFFGQGTRLTVV.

This chain connects TRBV7-9 to TRBJ2-1, with 7 bases fitting TRBD1. The V gene end was trimmed by 7 bases and the J gene end by 2 bases; junction bases not matched to a gene: 8. The CDR3 length is 15 residues. Germline-derived CDR1 and CDR2 are SEHNR and FQNEAQ (reference sequence). The CDR3 nucleotides read TGTGCCAGCACCCCGAGGCAGGGGGCCTACAATGAGCAGTTCTTC. This codes for CASTPRQGAYNEQFF.

V usage is TRBV11-2 and J usage is TRBJ2-7, with D unresolved. Deletions cut 3 bases from V and 6 bases from J, with 18 bases between. The germline V gene has CDR1 SGHAT and CDR2 FQNNGV. This CDR3 contains 15 residues. The CDR3 loop is CASSFGGIQGSEQYF. CDR3 bases: TGTGCCAGCAGCTTCGGCGGTATTCAAGGTTCCGAGCAGTACTTC.

This chain links TRBV19 with TRBJ2-5, with 7 bases identical to TRBD2. Germline CDR1 LNHDA, CDR2 SQIVND (reference sequence). The CDR3 length is 15 residues. Trimming cost V 6 bases and J 5 bases; bases outside gene matches: 12. The CDR3 loop reads CASRPLAVEVETQYF. Here the CDR3 DNA reads TGTGCCAGTAGACCTCTAGCGGTGGAGGTCGAGACCCAGTACTTC.

The chain combines TRBV28 with TRBJ2-2, with no clear D. This CDR3 has 16 residues. Germline CDR1 is MDHEN and CDR2 is SYDVKM. The V end was cut by 2 bases, the J end by 0 bases, with 10 bases between. CDR3 bases: TGTGCCAGCAGTTTACAGGCACCTTCGAACACCGGGGAGCTGTTTTTT. Protein product: CASSLQAPSNTGELFF.

The V call is TRBV6-2 or TRBV6-3, the J call TRBJ1-1, with D unclear. V was trimmed by 2 bases and J by 4 bases, leaving 5 bases between them. The CDR3 contains 12 residues. CDR1 and CDR2 (germline): MNHEY, SVGEGT. Here the CDR3 DNA reads TGTGCCAGCAGTTACCGGAGCACTGAAGCTTTCTTT. Amino acid sequence: CASSYRSTEAFF.

The chain couples TRBV6-6 to TRBJ1-2, with 8 bases fitting TRBD1. V was clipped by 2 bases and J by 5 bases; unmatched bases: 4. The germline CDR1 and CDR2 sequences are MNHNY and SVGAGI (reference sequence). This CDR3 region has 14 residues. CDR3 in amino acids: CASSYATGVYGYTF. The CDR3 DNA follows: TGTGCCAGCAGTTACGCGACAGGGGTTTATGGCTACACCTTC.

The rearrangement uses TRBV11-2 and TRBJ1-1; the match to TRBD1 covers 7 bases. The germline gives CDR1 SGHAT, CDR2 FQNNGV. This CDR3 is built from 12 residues. The J segment lost 8 bases and the V segment lost 2 bases, leaving 2 bases of the junction unmatched. As DNA, the CDR3 is TGTGCCAGCAGCTTAACAGGGGCAGAAGCTTTCTTT. Its protein product is CASSLTGAEAFF.

This clone has only a few counts. This chain links TRBV12-3 or TRBV12-4 with TRBJ2-7, with D perhaps TRBD1 (6 bases). The V end was cut by 5 bases, the J end by 4 bases, with 12 bases between. The CDR3 consists of 13 residues. The CDR3 is CASSARTAYEQYF. Here the CDR3 DNA reads TGTGCCAGCAGTGCACGGACAGCTTACGAGCAGTACTTC.

The genes are TRBV5-8 and TRBJ1-1, with TRBD1 as a possible D gene (6 bases). Between the trimmed V and J ends, which lost 0 bases and 2 bases, there was a span of 14 bases. The CDR3 sequence is 16 residues long. Per germline, CDR1 SGHTS and CDR2 YDEGEE. The CDR3 region is CASSLDRGHLNTEAFF. The CDR3 nucleotides are TGTGCCAGCAGCTTGGATCGGGGACACCTAAACACTGAAGCTTTCTTT.

About this clone itself: Other DNA sequences in this sample translate to the same CDR3. This sequence joins TRBV7-9 and TRBJ1-2; D is unresolved. V dropped 1 base and J dropped 2 bases, with 8 bases sitting between them. The CDR3 extends over 14 amino acids. Germline CDR1 is SEHNR and CDR2 is FQNEAQ (reference sequence). The CDR3 loop is CASSLGGLNYGYTF. CDR3 in DNA: TGTGCCAGCAGCTTAGGAGGGCTCAACTATGGCTACACCTTC.